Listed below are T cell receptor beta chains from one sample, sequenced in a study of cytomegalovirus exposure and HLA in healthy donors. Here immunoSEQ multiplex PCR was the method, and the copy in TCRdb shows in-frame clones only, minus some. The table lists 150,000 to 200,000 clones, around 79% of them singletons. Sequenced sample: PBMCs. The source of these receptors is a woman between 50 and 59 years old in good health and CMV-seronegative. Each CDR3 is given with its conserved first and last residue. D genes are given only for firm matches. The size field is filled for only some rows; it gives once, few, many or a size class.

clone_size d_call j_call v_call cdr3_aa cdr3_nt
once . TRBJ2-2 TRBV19 CATLPAGVRTGELFF TGTGCCACACTCCCCGCAGGGGTGCGGACCGGGGAGCTGTTTTTT
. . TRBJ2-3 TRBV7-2 CASSLARLAMSSDTQYF TGTGCCAGCAGCTTAGCGCGCCTAGCGATGAGCTCAGATACGCAGTATTTT
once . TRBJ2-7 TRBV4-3 CASSQEVGSYEQYF TGCGCCAGCAGCCAAGAAGTCGGCTCCTACGAGCAGTACTTC
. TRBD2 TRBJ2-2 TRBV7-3 CASSLVRGGEFGELFF TGTGCCAGCAGCTTAGTTCGCGGGGGAGAATTCGGGGAGCTGTTTTTT
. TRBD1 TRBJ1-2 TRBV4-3 CASSRAGTGFGYTF TGCGCCAGCAGCCGAGCGGGGACAGGGTTTGGCTACACCTTC
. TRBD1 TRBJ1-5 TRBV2 CASSESRQGRDQPQHF TGTGCCAGCAGTGAAAGTAGACAGGGGAGGGATCAGCCCCAGCATTTT
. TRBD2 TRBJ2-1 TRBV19 CASSISGRAGGEQFF TGTGCCAGTAGTATTAGCGGGAGGGCTGGTGGTGAGCAGTTCTTC
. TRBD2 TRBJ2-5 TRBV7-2 CASSLELAGGLLETQYF TGTGCCAGCAGCTTAGAACTAGCGGGGGGGCTCTTGGAGACCCAGTACTTC
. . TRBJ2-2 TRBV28 CASSLFSTGELFF TGTGCCAGCAGTTTGTTCAGCACCGGGGAGCTGTTTTTT
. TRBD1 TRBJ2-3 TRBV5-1 CASRPGQGYTDTQYF TGCGCCAGCAGGCCGGGACAGGGGTACACAGATACGCAGTATTTT
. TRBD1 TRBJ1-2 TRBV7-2 CASRQQGADYGYTF TGTGCCAGCAGACAACAGGGGGCAGACTATGGCTACACCTTC
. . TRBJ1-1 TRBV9 CASSSAGGGLAEAFF TGTGCCAGCAGCTCAGCCGGGGGGGGACTGGCTGAAGCTTTCTTT
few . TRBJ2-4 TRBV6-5 CASSYGLGENIQYF TGTGCCAGCAGTTACGGGTTAGGGGAAAACATTCAGTACTTC
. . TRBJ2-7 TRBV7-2 CASSLEASRGHEQYF TGTGCCAGCAGCTTAGAGGCGAGCAGGGGTCACGAGCAGTACTTC
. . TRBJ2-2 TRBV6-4 CASRGHVNTGELFF TGTGCCAGCAGAGGACATGTGAACACCGGGGAGCTGTTTTTT
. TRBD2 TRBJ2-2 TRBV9 CASSVGASGNTGELFF TGTGCCAGCAGCGTAGGTGCTAGCGGGAACACCGGGGAGCTGTTTTTT
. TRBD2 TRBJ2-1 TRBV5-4 CASSYETSPDGRVGEQFF TGTGCCAGCAGCTATGAGACTAGCCCTGACGGAAGGGTCGGAGAGCAGTTCTTC
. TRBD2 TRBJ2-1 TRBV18 CASSLLAGGLIEQFF TGTGCCAGCTCACTTCTAGCGGGAGGGCTAATTGAGCAGTTCTTC
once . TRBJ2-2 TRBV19 CASKLRGGTGELFF TGTGCCAGTAAGCTCAGGGGTGGCACCGGGGAGCTGTTTTTT
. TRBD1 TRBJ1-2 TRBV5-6 CASSSPTGGAGGYTF TGTGCCAGCAGCTCACCGACAGGGGGCGCAGGGGGCTACACCTTC
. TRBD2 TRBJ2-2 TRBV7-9 CASSPGLAGGELFF TGTGCCAGCAGCCCGGGACTAGCGGGCGGGGAGCTGTTTTTT
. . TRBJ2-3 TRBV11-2 CASSLVTGNTDTQYF TGTGCCAGCAGCTTGGTGACGGGTAACACAGATACGCAGTATTTT
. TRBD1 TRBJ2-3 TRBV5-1 CASSPARGPGDTQYF TGCGCCAGCAGCCCCGCCAGGGGGCCGGGAGATACGCAGTATTTT
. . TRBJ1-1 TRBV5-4 CASSLRGGLNTEAFF TGTGCCAGCAGCCTTCGGGGGGGACTGAACACTGAAGCTTTCTTT
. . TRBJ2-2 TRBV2 CASSAEHSGTGELFF TGTGCCAGCAGTGCGGAGCATTCGGGCACCGGGGAGCTGTTTTTT
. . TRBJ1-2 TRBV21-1 CASSEGQNGYTF TGTGCCAGCAGCGAGGGACAGAATGGCTACACCTTC
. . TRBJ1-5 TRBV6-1 CASSERRGGSNQPQHF TGTGCCAGCAGTGAACGGAGGGGGGGTAGCAATCAGCCCCAGCATTTT
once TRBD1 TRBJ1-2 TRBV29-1 CSFTGTDGYTF TGCAGCTTCACCGGGACAGATGGCTACACCTTC
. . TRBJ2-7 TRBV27 CASSPSPVRAYEQYF TGTGCCAGCAGCCCCTCCCCGGTGAGGGCGTACGAGCAGTACTTC
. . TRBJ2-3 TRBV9 CASSVDQGDTQYF TGTGCCAGCAGCGTAGACCAGGGTGATACGCAGTATTTT
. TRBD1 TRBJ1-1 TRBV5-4 CASSLVAGGGTEAFF TGTGCCAGCAGCTTGGTGGCAGGGGGAGGCACTGAAGCTTTCTTT
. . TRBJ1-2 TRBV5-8 CASSLGGRVNYGYTF TGTGCCAGCAGCTTGGGGGGCAGGGTCAACTATGGCTACACCTTC
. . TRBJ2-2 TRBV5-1 CASSRTANTGELFF TGCGCCAGCAGCCGGACAGCGAACACCGGGGAGCTGTTTTTT
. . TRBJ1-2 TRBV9 CASIQHRDTLRRWNGYTF TGTGCCAGCATCCAACACCGGGACACTCTTAGGAGGTGGAATGGCTACACCTTC
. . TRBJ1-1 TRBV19 CASSLTGPTEAFF TGTGCCAGTAGTCTAACAGGGCCCACTGAAGCTTTCTTT
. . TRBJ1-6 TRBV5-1 CASSSQSSYNSPLHF TGCGCCAGCAGCTCACAGAGCTCCTATAATTCACCCCTCCACTTT
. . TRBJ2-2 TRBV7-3 CASSLILNTGELFF TGTGCCAGCAGCTTAATACTGAACACCGGGGAGCTGTTTTTT
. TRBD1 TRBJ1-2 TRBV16 CASSQSRTGGVGSNYGYTF TGTGCCAGCAGCCAATCCCGGACAGGGGGCGTCGGGAGTAACTATGGCTACACCTTC
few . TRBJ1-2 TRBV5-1 CASSYGTLAPANYGYTF TGCGCCAGCAGCTACGGGACACTCGCCCCAGCTAACTATGGCTACACCTTC
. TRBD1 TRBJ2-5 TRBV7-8 CAAQGDRGTQYF TGTGCCGCCCAGGGGGATCGCGGGACCCAGTACTTC
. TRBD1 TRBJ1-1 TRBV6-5 CASSTGGARTEAFF TGTGCCAGCAGTACAGGGGGCGCGAGAACTGAAGCTTTCTTT
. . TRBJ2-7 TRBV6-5 CASSYSESGSHEQYF TGTGCCAGCAGTTACTCGGAGAGCGGGTCCCACGAGCAGTACTTC